This passage covers 15 T cell receptor beta chains from one sample sequenced in a study of blood T cell repertoires in COVID-19. Repertoires were generated with immunoSEQ multiplex PCR, while TCRdb's copy carries only in-frame clones and drops some. The sample shows some 100,000 clones, roughly 87% of them seen only once. Material: peripheral blood. The receptors originated from a woman aged 60 to 75 with acute or convalescent COVID-19.

This clone was seen a few times. V usage is TRBV18 and J usage is TRBJ2-3; possible D gene TRBD1, 7 bases. Between the trimmed V and J ends, which lost 2 bases and 8 bases, there was a span of 17 bases. This CDR3 spans 15 amino acids. Germline values: CDR1 KGHSH, CDR2 LQKENI. CDR3 in amino acids: CASSPSEGAAVTQYF. CDR3 in DNA: TGTGCCAGCTCACCATCGGAGGGGGCAGCGGTTACGCAGTATTTT. The variable domain in full, with the rest retrieved from reference TRBV18 and TRBJ2-3, is NAGVMQNPRHLVRRRGQEARLRCSPMKGHSHVYWYRQLPEEGLKFMVYLQKENIIDESGMPKERFSAEFPKEGPSILRIQQVVRGDSAAYFCASSPSEGAAVTQYFGPGTRLTVL.

The V gene is TRBV19, the J gene TRBJ1-5; D might be TRBD1 (6 bases). The CDR3 loop spans 15 amino acids. Trimming took off 8 bases at V and 7 bases at J, with 21 bases between the two ends. Germline V lookup: CDR1 LNHDA, CDR2 SQIVND (reference sequence). CDR3 amino acids: CASWAGTLGSQPQHF. In DNA, the CDR3 is TGTGCCAGTTGGGCTGGGACATTGGGTTCACAGCCCCAGCATTTT.

The chain joins TRBV7-8 to TRBJ2-7; TRBD1 is a possible D gene (6 bases). This CDR3 comprises 15 residues. The germline CDR1 and CDR2 sequences are SGHVS and FQNEAQ. With 1 base removed from V and 2 bases from J, the gap between germline ends came to 12 bases. CDR3 loop: CASSLGPGQTYEQYV. The DNA of the CDR3 is TGTGCCAGCAGCTTAGGTCCGGGACAAACCTACGAGCAGTACGTC.

The chain is built from TRBV6-4 and TRBJ2-7; 10 bases are a match to TRBD1. Trimming removed 8 bases from V and 5 bases from J; junction bases left unmatched: 3. The CDR3 totals 12 residues. Per germline, CDR1 MRHNA and CDR2 SNTAGT. The CDR3 DNA sequence: TGTGCCAGCCGGACAGGGGGGAACGAGCAGTACTTC. Translating it yields CASRTGGNEQYF.

This clone was seen only once. The rearrangement joins TRBV29-1 to TRBJ1-2; D is unresolved. The CDR3 length is 12 residues. V lost 3 bases and J lost 2, with 7 bases in between. CDR1 is SQVTM, CDR2 ANQGSEA, per germline. The CDR3 DNA is TGCAGCGTTGATCGGGAAAACTATGGCTACACCTTC. This sequence encodes CSVDRENYGYTF.

J is TRBJ1-5 and V is TRBV19, with a possible D match to TRBD1 (5 bases). V shed 0 bases and J shed 0 bases, with 21 bases lying between them. From germline, CDR1 is LNHDA and CDR2 SQIVND (reference sequence). There are 20 residues in the CDR3. The CDR3 loop is CASSIEWPGSAFYSNQPQHF. The CDR3, as DNA: TGTGCCAGTAGTATAGAGTGGCCAGGGTCGGCTTTCTATAGCAATCAGCCCCAGCATTTT.

The chain combines TRBV6-2 or TRBV6-3 with TRBJ2-7; 7 nucleotides line up with TRBD2. V trimming: 2 bases; J trimming: 4 bases; junction bases outside the gene matches: 2. CDR3 size: 13 residues. In germline, CDR1 is MNHEY, CDR2 SVGEGT. The CDR3 loop reads CASSYRRGYEQYV. In nucleotides, the CDR3 is TGTGCCAGCAGTTACAGGCGGGGGTACGAGCAGTACGTC.

This chain joins TRBV28 and TRBJ1-4; D ambiguous. Germline V gene data show CDR1 as MDHEN and CDR2 as SYDVKM. V shed 2 bases and J shed 8 bases, with 12 bases lying between them. The CDR3 sequence is 14 residues long. The CDR3 DNA follows: TGTGCCAGCAGTTTACGGAGGGTCAAAGAAAAACTGTTTTTT. Its protein product is CASSLRRVKEKLFF.

The rearrangement uses TRBV11-2 and TRBJ2-2; perhaps TRBD1 as D (6 bases). V was clipped by 1 base and J by 6 bases, with 9 bases between them. Germline loops: CDR1 SGHAT, CDR2 FQNNGV. This CDR3 has 14 amino acids. In nucleotides, the CDR3 is TGTGCCAGCAGCTTAGTACAGGGCTCCGGGGAGCTGTTTTTT. This gives the protein CASSLVQGSGELFF. Full variable domain (outside the CDR3, taken from reference TRBV11-2 and TRBJ2-2): EAGVAQSPRYKIIEKRQSVAFWCNPISGHATLYWYQQILGQGPKLLIQFQNNGVVDDSQLPKDRFSAERLKGVDSTLKIQPAKLEDSAVYLCASSLVQGSGELFFGEGSRLTVL.

The CDR3 nucleotides read TGCAGTGCCGGGGGCACTGAAGCTTTCTTT. As protein: CSAGGTEAFF. The gene calls are TRBV20-1 and TRBJ1-1; tentative D call: TRBD1 (5 bases). V gave up 6 bases and J gave up 4 bases, with 6 bases separating them. CDR1 is DFQATT, CDR2 SNEGSKA, per germline (reference sequence). The CDR3 is made up of 10 amino acids.

The chain uses TRBV2 and TRBJ1-2; 7 bases align to TRBD1. Unmatched junction bases numbered 11, after V lost 4 bases and J lost 6 bases. This CDR3 region has 15 residues. Per the germline V gene, CDR1 is SNHLY and CDR2 is FYNNEI. CDR3 in DNA: TGTGCCAGCAGTGTGGGGGGCGGCAGGGGGAATGGCTACACCTTC. It encodes CASSVGGGRGNGYTF. The full variable domain, its missing parts supplied by reference TRBV2 and TRBJ1-2, is EPEVTQTPSHQVTQMGQEVILRCVPISNHLYFYWYRQILGQKVEFLVSFYNNEISEKSEIFDDQFSVERPDGSNFTLKIRSTKLEDSAMYFCASSVGGGRGNGYTFGSGTRLTVV.

This clone was observed a single time. The J gene is TRBJ2-7, the V gene TRBV6-5; D is perhaps TRBD2 (6 bases). This CDR3 has 11 amino acids. Germline V gene lookup returns CDR1 MNHEY and CDR2 SVGAGI. The CDR3 loop reads CASSLGGRSNV. The CDR3 coding sequence is TGTGCCAGCAGTTTGGGGGGACGCAGCAACGTC.

The J gene is TRBJ2-1, the V gene TRBV29-1; D not resolved. The CDR3 extends over 10 amino acids. Deletions cut 6 bases from V and 5 bases from J, with 5 bases between. Germline V gene data show CDR1 as SQVTM and CDR2 as ANQGSEA. This CDR3 reads CSVQNNEQFF. CDR3 nucleotide sequence: TGCAGCGTCCAAAACAATGAGCAGTTCTTC.

The chain carries TRBV19 and TRBJ2-3; TRBD2 matches at 8 bases. The germline V gene encodes CDR1 LNHDA and CDR2 SQIVND (reference sequence). With V trimmed by 7 bases and J by 3 bases, 6 bases remained unmatched. There are 14 residues in the CDR3. Written as DNA, the CDR3 is TGTGCCAGTAACGCGGGAGGAGGGACAGATACGCAGTATTTT. Translation: CASNAGGGTDTQYF.

The chain joins TRBV2 to TRBJ2-1; 8 bases are a match to TRBD2. CDR1 SNHLY and CDR2 FYNNEI come from the germline V gene. Unmatched junction bases numbered 10, after V lost 4 bases and J lost 5 bases. The CDR3 spans 16 residues. The CDR3 DNA sequence: TGTGCCAGCAGTGTGTCCGCGGGAGGTGGTAACAATGAGCAGTTCTTC. Its protein product is CASSVSAGGGNNEQFF.